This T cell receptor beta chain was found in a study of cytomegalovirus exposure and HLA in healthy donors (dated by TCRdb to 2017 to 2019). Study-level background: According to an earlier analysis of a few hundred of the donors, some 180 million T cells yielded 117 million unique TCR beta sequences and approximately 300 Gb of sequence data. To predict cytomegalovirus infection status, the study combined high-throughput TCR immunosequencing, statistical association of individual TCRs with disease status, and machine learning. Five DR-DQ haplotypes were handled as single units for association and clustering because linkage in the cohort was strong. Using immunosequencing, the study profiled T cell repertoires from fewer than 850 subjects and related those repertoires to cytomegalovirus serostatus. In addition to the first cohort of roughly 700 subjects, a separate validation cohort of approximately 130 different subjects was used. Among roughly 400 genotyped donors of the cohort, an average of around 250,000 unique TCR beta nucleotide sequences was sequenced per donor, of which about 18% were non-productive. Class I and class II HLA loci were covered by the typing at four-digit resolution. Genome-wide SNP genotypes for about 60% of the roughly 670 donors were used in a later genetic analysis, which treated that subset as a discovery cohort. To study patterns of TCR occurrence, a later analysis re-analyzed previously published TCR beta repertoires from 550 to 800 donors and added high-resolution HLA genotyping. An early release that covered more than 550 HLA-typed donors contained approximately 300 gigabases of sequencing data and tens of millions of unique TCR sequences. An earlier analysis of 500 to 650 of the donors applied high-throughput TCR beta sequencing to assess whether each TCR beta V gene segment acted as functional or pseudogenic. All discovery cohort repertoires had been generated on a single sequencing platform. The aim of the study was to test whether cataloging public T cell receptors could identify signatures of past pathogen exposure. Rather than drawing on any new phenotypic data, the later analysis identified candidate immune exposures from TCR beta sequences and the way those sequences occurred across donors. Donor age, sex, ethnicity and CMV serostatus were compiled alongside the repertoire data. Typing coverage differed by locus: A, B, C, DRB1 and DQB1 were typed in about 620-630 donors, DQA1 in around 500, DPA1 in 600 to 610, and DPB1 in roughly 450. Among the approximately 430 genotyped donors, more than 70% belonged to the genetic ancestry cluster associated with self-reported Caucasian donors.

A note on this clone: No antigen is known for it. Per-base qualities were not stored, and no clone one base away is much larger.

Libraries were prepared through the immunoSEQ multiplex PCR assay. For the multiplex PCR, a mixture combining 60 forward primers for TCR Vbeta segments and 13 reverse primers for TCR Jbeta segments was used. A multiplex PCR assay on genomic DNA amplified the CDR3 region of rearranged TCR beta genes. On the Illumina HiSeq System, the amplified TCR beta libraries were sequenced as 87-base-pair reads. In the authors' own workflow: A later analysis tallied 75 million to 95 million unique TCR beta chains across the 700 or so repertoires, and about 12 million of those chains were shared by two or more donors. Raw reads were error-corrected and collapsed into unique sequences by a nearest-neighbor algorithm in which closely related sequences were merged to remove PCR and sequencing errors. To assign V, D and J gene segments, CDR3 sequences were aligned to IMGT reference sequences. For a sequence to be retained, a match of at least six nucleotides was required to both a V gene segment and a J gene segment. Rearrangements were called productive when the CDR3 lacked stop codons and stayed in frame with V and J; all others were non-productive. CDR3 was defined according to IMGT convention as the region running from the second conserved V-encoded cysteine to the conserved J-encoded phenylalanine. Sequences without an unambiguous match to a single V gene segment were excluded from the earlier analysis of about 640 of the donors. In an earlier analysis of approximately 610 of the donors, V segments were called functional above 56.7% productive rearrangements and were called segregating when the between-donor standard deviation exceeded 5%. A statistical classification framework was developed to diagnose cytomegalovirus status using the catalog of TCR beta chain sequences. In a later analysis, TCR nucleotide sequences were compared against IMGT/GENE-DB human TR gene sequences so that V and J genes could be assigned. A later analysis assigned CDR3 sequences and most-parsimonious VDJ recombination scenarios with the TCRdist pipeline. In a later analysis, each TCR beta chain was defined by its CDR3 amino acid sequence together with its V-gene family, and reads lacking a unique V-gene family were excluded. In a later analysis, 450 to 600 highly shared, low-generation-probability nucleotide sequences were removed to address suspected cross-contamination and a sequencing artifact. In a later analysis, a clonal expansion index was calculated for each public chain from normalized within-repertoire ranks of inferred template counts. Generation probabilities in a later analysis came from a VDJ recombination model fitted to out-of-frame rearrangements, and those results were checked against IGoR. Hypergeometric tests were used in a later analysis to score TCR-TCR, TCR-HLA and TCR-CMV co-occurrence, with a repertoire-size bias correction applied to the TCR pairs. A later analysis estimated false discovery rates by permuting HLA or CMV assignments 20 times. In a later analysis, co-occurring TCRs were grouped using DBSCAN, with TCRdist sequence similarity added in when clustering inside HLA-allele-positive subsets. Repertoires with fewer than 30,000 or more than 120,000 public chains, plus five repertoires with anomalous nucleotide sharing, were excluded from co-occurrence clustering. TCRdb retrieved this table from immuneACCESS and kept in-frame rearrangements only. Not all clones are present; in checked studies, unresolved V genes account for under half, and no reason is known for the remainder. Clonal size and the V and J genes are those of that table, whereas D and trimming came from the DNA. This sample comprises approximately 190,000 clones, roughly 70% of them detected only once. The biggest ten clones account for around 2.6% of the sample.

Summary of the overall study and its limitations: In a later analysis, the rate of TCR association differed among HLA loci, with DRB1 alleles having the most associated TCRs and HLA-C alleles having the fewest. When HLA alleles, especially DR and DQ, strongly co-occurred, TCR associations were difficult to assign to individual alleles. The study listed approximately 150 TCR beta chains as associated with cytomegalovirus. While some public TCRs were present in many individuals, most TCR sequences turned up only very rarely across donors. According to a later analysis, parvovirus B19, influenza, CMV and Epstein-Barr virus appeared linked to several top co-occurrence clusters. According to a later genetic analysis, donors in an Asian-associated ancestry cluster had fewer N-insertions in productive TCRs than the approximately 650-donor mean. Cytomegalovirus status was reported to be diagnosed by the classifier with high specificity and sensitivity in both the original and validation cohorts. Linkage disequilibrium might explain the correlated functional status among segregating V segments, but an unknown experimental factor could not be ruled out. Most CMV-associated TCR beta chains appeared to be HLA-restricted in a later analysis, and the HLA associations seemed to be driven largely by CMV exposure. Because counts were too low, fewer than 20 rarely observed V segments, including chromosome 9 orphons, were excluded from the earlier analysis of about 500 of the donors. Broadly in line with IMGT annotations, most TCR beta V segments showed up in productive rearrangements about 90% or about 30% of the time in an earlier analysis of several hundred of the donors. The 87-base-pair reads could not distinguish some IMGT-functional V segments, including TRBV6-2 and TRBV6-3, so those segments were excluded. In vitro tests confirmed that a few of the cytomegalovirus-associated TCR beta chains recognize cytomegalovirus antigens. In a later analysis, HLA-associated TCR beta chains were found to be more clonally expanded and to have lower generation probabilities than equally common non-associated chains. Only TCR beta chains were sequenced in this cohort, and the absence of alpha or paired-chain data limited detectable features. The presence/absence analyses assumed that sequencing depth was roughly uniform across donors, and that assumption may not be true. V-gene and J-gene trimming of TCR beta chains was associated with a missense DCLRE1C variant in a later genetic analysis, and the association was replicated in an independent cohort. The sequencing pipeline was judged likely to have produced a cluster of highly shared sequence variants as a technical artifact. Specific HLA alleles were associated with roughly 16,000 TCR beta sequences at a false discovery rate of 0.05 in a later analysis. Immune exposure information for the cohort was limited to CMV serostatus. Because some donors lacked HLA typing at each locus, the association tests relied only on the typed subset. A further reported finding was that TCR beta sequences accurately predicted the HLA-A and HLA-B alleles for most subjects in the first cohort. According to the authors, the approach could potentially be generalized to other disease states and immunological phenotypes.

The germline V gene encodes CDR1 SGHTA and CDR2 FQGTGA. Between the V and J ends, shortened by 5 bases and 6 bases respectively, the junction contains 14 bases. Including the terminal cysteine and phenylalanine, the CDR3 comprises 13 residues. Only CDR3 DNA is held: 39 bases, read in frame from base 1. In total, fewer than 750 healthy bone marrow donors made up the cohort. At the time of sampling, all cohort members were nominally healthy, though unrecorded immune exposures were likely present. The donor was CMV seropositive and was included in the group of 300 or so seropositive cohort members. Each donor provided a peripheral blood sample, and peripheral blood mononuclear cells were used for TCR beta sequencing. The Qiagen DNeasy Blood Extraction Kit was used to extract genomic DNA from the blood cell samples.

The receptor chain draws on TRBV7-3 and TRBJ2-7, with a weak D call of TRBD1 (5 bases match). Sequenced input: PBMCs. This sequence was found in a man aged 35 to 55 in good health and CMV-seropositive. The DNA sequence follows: TGTGCCAGCAGCCTGAAGGGGTTTCGCGAGCAGTACTTC. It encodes CASSLKGFREQYF.